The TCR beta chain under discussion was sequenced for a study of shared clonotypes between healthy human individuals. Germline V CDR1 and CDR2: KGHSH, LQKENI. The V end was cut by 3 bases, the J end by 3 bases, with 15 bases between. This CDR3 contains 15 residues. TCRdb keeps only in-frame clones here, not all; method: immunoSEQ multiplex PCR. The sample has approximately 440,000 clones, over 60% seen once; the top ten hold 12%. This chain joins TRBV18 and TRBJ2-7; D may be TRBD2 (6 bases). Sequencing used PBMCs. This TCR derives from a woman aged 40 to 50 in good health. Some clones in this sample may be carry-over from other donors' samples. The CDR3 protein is CASSPTVASDYEQYF. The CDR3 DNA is TGTGCCAGCTCACCTACCGTCGCTAGCGACTACGAGCAGTACTTC. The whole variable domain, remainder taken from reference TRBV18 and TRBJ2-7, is NAGVMQNPRHLVRRRGQEARLRCSPMKGHSHVYWYRQLPEEGLKFMVYLQKENIIDESGMPKERFSAEFPKEGPSILRIQQVVRGDSAAYFCASSPTVASDYEQYFGPGTRLTVT.